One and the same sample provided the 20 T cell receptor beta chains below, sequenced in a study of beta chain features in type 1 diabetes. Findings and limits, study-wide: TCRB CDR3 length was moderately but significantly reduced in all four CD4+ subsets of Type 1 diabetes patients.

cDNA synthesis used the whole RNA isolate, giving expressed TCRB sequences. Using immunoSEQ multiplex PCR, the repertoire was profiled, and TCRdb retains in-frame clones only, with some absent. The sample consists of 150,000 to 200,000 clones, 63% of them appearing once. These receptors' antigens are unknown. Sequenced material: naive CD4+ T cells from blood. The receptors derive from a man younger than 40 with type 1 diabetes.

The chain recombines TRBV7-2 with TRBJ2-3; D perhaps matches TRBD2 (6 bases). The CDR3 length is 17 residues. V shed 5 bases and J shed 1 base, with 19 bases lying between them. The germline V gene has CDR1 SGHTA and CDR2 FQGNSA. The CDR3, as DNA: TGTGCCAGCAGCCCTGGACTAACGAGGTCGGGCACAGATACGCAGTATTTT. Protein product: CASSPGLTRSGTDTQYF.

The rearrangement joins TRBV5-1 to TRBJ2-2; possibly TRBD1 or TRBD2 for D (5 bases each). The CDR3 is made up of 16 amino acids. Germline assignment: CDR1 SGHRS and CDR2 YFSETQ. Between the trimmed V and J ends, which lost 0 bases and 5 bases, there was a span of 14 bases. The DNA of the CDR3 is TGCGCCAGCAGCTTGGGAGGGACCAGTGTTACCGGGGAGCTGTTTTTT. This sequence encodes CASSLGGTSVTGELFF.

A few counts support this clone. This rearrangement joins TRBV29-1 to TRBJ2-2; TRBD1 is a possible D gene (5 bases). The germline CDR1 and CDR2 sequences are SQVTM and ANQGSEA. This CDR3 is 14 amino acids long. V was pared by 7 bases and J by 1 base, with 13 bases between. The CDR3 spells CSASTVQNTGELFF. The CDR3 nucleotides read TGCAGCGCATCGACAGTACAGAACACCGGGGAGCTGTTTTTT.

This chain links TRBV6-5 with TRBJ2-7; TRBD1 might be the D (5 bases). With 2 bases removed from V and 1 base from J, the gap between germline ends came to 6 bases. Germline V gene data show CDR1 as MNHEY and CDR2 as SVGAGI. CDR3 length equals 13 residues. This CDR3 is CASSYDSSYEQYF. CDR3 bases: TGTGCCAGCAGTTACGACAGTTCCTACGAGCAGTACTTC.

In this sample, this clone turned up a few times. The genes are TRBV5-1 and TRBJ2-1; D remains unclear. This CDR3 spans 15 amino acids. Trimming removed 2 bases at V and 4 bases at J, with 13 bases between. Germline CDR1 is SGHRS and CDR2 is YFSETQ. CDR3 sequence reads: CASSFRTDAYNEQFF. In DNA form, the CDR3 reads TGCGCCAGCAGCTTCCGGACGGATGCTTACAATGAGCAGTTCTTC.

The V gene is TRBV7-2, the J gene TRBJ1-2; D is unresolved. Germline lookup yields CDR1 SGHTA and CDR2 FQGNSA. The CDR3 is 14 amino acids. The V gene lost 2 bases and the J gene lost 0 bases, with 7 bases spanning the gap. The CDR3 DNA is TGTGCCAGCAGCTTAATTCCTACTAACTATGGCTACACCTTC. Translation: CASSLIPTNYGYTF.

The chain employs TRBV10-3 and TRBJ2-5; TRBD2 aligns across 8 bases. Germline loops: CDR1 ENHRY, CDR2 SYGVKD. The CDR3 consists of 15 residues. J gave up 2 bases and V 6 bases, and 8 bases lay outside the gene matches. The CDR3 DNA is TGTGCCATCAGAGGCGAGCGGGGGTATCAAGAGACCCAGTACTTC. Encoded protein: CAIRGERGYQETQYF.

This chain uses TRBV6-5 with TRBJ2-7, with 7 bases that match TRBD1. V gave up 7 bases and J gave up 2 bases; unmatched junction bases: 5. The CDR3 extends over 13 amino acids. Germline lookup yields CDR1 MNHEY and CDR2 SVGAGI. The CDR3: CASKGTATYEQYF. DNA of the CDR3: TGTGCCAGCAAAGGGACAGCAACCTACGAGCAGTACTTC.

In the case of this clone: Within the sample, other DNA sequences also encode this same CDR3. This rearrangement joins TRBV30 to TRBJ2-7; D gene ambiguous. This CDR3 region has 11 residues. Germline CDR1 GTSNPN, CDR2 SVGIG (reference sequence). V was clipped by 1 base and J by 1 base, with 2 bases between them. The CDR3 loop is CAWSGSYEQYF. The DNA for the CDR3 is TGTGCCTGGAGTGGGTCCTACGAGCAGTACTTC.

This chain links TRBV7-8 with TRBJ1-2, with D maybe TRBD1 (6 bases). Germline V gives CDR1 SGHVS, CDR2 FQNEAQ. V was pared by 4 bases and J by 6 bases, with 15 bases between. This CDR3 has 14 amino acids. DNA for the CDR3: TGTGCCAGCAGCTCAGGGGCAGATTCGGATGGCTACACCTTC. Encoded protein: CASSSGADSDGYTF.

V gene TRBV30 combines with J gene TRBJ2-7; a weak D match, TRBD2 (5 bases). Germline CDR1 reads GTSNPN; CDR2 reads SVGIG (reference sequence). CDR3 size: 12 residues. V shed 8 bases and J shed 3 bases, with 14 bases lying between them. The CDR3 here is CAGSTSFYEQYF. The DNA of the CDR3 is TGTGCCGGAAGTACTAGTTTCTACGAGCAGTACTTC.

The CDR3 region has the DNA TGTGCCAGCGGAGGACAGGGCCAGAACACTGAAGCTTTCTTT. It codes for CASGGQGQNTEAFF. The chain recombines TRBV7-2 with TRBJ1-1, with TRBD1 matching 8 bases. Germline CDR1 is SGHTA and CDR2 is FQGNSA. The V and J ends lost 8 bases and 1 base, in that order; junction bases with no gene match: 6. This CDR3 comprises 14 residues.

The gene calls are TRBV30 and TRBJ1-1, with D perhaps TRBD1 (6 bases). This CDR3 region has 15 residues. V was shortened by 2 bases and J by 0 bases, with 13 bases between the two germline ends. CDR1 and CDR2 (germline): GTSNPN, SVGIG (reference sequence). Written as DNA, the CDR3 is TGTGCCTGGAGTACAGCGGGACACATGAACACTGAAGCTTTCTTT. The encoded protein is CAWSTAGHMNTEAFF.

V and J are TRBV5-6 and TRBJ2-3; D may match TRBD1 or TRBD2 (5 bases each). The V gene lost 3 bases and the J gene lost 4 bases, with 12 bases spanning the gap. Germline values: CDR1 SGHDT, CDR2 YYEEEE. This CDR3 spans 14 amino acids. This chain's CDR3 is CASSWVQGADTQYF. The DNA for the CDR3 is TGTGCCAGCAGCTGGGTCCAGGGAGCAGATACGCAGTATTTT.

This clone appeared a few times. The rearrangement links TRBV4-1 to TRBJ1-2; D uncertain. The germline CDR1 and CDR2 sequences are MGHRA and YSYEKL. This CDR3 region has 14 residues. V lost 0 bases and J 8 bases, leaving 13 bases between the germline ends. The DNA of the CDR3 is TGCGCCAGCAGCCAAGATATCGGCTCCTTGGGCTACACCTTC. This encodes CASSQDIGSLGYTF.

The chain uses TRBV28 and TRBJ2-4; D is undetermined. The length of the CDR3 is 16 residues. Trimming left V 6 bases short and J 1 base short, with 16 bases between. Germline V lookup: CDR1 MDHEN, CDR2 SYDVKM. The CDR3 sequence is CASRRFGVTAKNIQYF. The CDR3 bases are TGTGCCAGCAGGCGGTTTGGGGTAACGGCCAAAAACATTCAGTACTTC.

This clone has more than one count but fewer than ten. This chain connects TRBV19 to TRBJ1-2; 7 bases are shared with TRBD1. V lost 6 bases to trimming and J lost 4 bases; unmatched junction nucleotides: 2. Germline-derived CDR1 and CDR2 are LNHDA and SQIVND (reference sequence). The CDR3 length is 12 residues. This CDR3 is CASSGQAYGYTF. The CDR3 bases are TGTGCCAGTAGCGGACAGGCCTATGGCTACACCTTC.

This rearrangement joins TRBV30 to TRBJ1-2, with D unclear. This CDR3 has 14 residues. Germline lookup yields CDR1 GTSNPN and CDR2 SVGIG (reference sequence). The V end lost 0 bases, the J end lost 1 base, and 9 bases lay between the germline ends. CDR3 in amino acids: CAWSVQVGNYGYTF. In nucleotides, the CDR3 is TGTGCCTGGAGTGTACAAGTGGGTAACTATGGCTACACCTTC.

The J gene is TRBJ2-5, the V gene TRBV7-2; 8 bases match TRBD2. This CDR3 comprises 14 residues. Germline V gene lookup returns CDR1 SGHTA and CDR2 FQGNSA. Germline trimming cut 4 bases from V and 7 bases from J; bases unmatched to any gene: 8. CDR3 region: CASSSPAGAGTQYF. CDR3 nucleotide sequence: TGTGCCAGCAGCTCCCCAGCGGGGGCTGGGACCCAGTACTTC.

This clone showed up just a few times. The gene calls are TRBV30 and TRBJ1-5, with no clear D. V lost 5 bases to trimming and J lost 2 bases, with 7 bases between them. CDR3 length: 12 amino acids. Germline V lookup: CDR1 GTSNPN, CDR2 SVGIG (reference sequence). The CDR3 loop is CAWDGGNQPQHF. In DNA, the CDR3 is TGTGCCTGGGACGGAGGCAATCAGCCCCAGCATTTT.